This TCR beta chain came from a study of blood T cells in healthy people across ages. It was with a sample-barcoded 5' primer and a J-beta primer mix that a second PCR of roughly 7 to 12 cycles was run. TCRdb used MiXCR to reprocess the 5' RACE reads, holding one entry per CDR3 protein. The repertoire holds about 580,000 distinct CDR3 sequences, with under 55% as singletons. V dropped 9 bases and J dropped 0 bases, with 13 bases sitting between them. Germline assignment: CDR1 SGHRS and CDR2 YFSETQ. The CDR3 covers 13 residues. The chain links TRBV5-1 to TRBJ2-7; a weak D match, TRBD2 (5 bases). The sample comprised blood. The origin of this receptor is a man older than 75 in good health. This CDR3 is CATPEGSSYEQYF. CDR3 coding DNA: TGCGCCACCCCCGAGGGTAGCTCCTACGAGCAGTACTTC.